This T cell receptor (beta chain) emerged from a study of radiotherapy plus CTLA-4 blockade in lung cancer. Assay: immunoSEQ multiplex PCR; the TCRdb copy retains only in-frame clones and omits some. The table has 49,000 or so clones, approximately 76% seen once. In regard to this clone: What it binds is not known.

Study-wide results and limits: Response, reportedly, was best predicted by interferon-beta along with early blood T cell clone dynamics. Following radiotherapy plus ipilimumab, tumor-derived TCR clones expanded in the blood.

Ipilimumab CTLA-4 blockade and focal radiation were given to patients with chemo-refractory metastatic non-small-cell lung cancer. The germline V and J ends were trimmed by 0 bases and 3 bases, with 9 bases remaining between them. The CDR3 covers 14 residues. Per germline, CDR1 GTSNPN and CDR2 SVGIG (reference sequence). The genes are TRBV30 and TRBJ1-3; D gene ambiguous. This TCR was sampled from a human donor with non-small cell lung cancer who had stable disease on radiotherapy plus ipilimumab. The sequences come from peripheral blood, collected from a patient treated with radiotherapy plus ipilimumab. CDR3 nucleotides: TGTGCCTGGAGTGTACCGAGGTTTGGAAACACCATATATTTT. Its protein product is CAWSVPRFGNTIYF.